These 7 T cell receptor beta chains were sequenced from one sample in a study of blood T cell repertoires in COVID-19. Here immunoSEQ multiplex PCR was the method, and the copy in TCRdb shows in-frame clones only, minus some. The sample has over 200,000 clones; around 82% are singletons. The specimen sequenced was peripheral blood. All receptors come from a man older than 75 with acute or convalescent COVID-19.

V is TRBV2 and J is TRBJ2-2, with D possibly matching TRBD1 (5 bases). The length of the CDR3 is 15 residues. V was clipped by 5 bases and J by 0 bases, with 10 bases between them. Per the germline V gene, CDR1 is SNHLY and CDR2 is FYNNEI. CDR3 nucleotide sequence: TGTGCCAGCAGTAGACAGAAACCGAACACCGGGGAGCTGTTTTTT. This codes for CASSRQKPNTGELFF. Together with reference TRBV2 and TRBJ2-2, the CDR3 gives the full variable domain: EPEVTQTPSHQVTQMGQEVILRCVPISNHLYFYWYRQILGQKVEFLVSFYNNEISEKSEIFDDQFSVERPDGSNFTLKIRSTKLEDSAMYFCASSRQKPNTGELFFGEGSRLTVL.

This chain joins TRBV3-1 (or the pseudogene TRBV3-2) and TRBJ1-1; D not certain. Germline-derived CDR1 and CDR2 are LGHDT and YNNKEL (reference sequence). The CDR3 runs 13 residues. V was pared by 4 bases and J by 0 bases, with 6 bases between. For the CDR3, the DNA is TGTGCCAGCAGCCTACAGATGAACACTGAAGCTTTCTTT. This gives the protein CASSLQMNTEAFF.

The V call is TRBV6-6, the J call TRBJ2-5; 9 bases are shared with TRBD2. CDR1 is MNHNY, CDR2 SVGAGI, per germline (reference sequence). Trimming cost V 7 bases and J 4 bases; bases outside gene matches: 13. The CDR3 covers 16 residues. This CDR3 is CASTPRLAGGRETQYF. The CDR3 DNA is TGTGCCAGCACCCCACGGCTGGCGGGAGGGAGAGAGACCCAGTACTTC.

The rearrangement joins TRBV19 to TRBJ2-2, with 13 positions matching TRBD2. The CDR3 covers 17 residues. Germline V CDR1 and CDR2: LNHDA, SQIVND (reference sequence). J lost 7 bases, V lost 7 bases, and 12 bases had no gene match. The CDR3 protein is CASISGLAGVRVGELFF. In nucleotides, the CDR3 is TGTGCCAGTATCTCCGGACTAGCGGGAGTTCGCGTCGGGGAGCTGTTTTTT.

The rearrangement joins TRBV23-1 to TRBJ1-3; TRBD1 matches at 7 bases. TRBV23-1 is assigned to the ORF class and has an uncertain function. Unmatched junction bases numbered 3, after V lost 3 bases and J lost 4 bases. The CDR3 runs 14 residues. In nucleotides, the CDR3 is TGCGCCAGCAGTCACCTGGGACAGGGAAACACCATATATTTT. It codes for CASSHLGQGNTIYF.

This clone has just one count. The chain recombines TRBV3-1 (or the pseudogene TRBV3-2) with TRBJ2-5; D gene uncertain. This CDR3 has 16 residues. The ends were cut back, 2 bases at V and 1 base at J, with 14 bases in the middle. Germline values: CDR1 LGHDT, CDR2 YNNKEL (reference sequence). The CDR3 is CASSQPRDRFQETQYF. The CDR3 bases are TGTGCCAGCAGCCAACCTCGAGATCGATTCCAAGAGACCCAGTACTTC.

The chain carries TRBV10-3 and TRBJ1-3, with D possibly TRBD1 on 5 matching bases. CDR1 and CDR2 (germline): ENHRY, SYGVKD. With 3 bases removed from V and 0 bases from J, the gap between germline ends came to 15 bases. There are 17 residues in the CDR3. CDR3 in DNA: TGTGCCATCAGTGACCCGACAGATTCCATCTCTGGAAACACCATATATTTT. This gives the protein CAISDPTDSISGNTIYF.